This passage covers 4 T cell receptor beta chains from one sample sequenced in a study of OX40 agonist ivuxolimab in advanced cancers. Assay: immunoSEQ multiplex PCR; the TCRdb copy retains only in-frame clones and omits some. The sample contains tens of thousands of clones, about 89% of which appear only once. Material: CD4+ or CD8+ T cells sorted from blood, obtained in a trial of the OX40 agonist ivuxolimab. These receptors originate from an adult with an advanced solid tumor such as melanoma, head and neck, liver or kidney cancer.

As for this clone: One junction end does not reproduce the germline sequence, and a read error may be involved. The chain has TRBV7-7 and TRBJ2-2; no clear D. The CDR3 is 13 amino acids. Germline CDR1 SSHAT, CDR2 FNYEAQ (reference sequence). The CDR3 reads CASSLVDTGELFF. DNA of the CDR3: TGTGCTAGCAGCTTAGTAGACACCGGGGAGCTGTTTTTT.

V usage is TRBV29-1 and J usage is TRBJ2-7; weak D call: TRBD1 (6 bases). CDR1 is SQVTM and CDR2 is ANQGSEA in the germline V gene. The V end lost 6 bases, the J end lost 0 bases, and 12 bases lay between the germline ends. There are 13 residues in the CDR3. The DNA for the CDR3 is TGCAGCGTGTGGACAGAGAGCTCCTACGAGCAGTACTTC. It translates to CSVWTESSYEQYF.

The V gene is TRBV11-2, the J gene TRBJ2-1, with 8 positions matching TRBD1. The CDR3 is 14 residues long. The V and J ends lost 5 bases and 6 bases, in that order; junction bases with no gene match: 6. The germline V gene encodes CDR1 SGHAT and CDR2 FQNNGV. The CDR3 here is CASSPGQGSNEQFF. The DNA of the CDR3 is TGTGCCAGCAGCCCAGGACAGGGATCCAATGAGCAGTTCTTC.

V gene TRBV6-5 combines with J gene TRBJ2-7; D might be TRBD1 (6 bases). This CDR3 spans 15 amino acids. Germline-derived CDR1 and CDR2 are MNHEY and SVGAGI. Trimming stripped 0 bases from V and 3 bases from J, with 12 bases between. Written as DNA, the CDR3 is TGTGCCAGCAGTTACTCTTTGACAGGAGACTACGAGCAGTACTTC. Its translation: CASSYSLTGDYEQYF.